The rows below give T cell receptor beta chains drawn from one sample of a study of shared clonotypes between healthy human individuals. Sequencing used immunoSEQ multiplex PCR; TCRdb keeps in-frame clones, though not all of them. The sample has approximately 1.1 million clones, about 80% seen once. Sequenced material: memory CD4+ T cells from PBMCs. These receptors were taken from a man aged 18 to 29 in good health. Some clones in this sample may be carry-over from other donors' samples. The CDR3 runs from the conserved cysteine through the conserved F or W. A D gene is named only where the DNA matches it firmly. Clone size is given for some rows only: seen once, a few or many times, or a class if the clone is expanded.

J: TRBJ2-5
V: TRBV5-1
size: NA
D: NA
DNA: TGCGCCAGCAGCTTGATGGGACACTGGCAAGAGACCCAGTACTTC
CDR3: CASSLMGHWQETQYF

J: TRBJ2-7
V: TRBV5-1
size: NA
D: TRBD1
DNA: TGCGCCAGCAGTCAGGACAGGGCGGCCTACGAGCAGTACTTC
CDR3: CASSQDRAAYEQYF

J: TRBJ1-1
V: TRBV10-3
size: few
D: NA
DNA: TGTGCCATCAGTGAGCCCTCGCTACAGGGATTGAACACTGAAGCTTTCTTT
CDR3: CAISEPSLQGLNTEAFF

J: TRBJ2-5
V: TRBV7-6
size: NA
D: NA
DNA: TGTGCCAGCAGCGCCGGGGGACAGTACCAAGAGACCCAGTACTTC
CDR3: CASSAGGQYQETQYF

J: TRBJ2-2
V: TRBV6-1
size: NA
D: NA
DNA: TGTGCCAGCAGTGATCGGGGGACAGCCTCAGTGGAGCTGTTTTTT
CDR3: CASSDRGTASVELFF

J: TRBJ1-5
V: TRBV19
size: NA
D: NA
DNA: TGTGCCAGTTCTGGGGAACTTGGGGGACGACCCTTAAATCAGCCCCAGCATTTT
CDR3: CASSGELGGRPLNQPQHF

J: TRBJ1-5
V: TRBV2
size: many
D: NA
DNA: TGTGCCAGCAGTGTGCCCGCCAGCAATCAGCCCCAGCATTTT
CDR3: CASSVPASNQPQHF

J: TRBJ2-5
V: TRBV2
size: NA
D: TRBD2
DNA: TGTGCCAGTTTTCGGCCGGGAGCGGGGCAAGAGACCCAGTACTTC
CDR3: CASFRPGAGQETQYF

J: TRBJ1-2
V: TRBV29-1
size: NA
D: NA
DNA: TGCAGCGTTGAAGGTCCCTCTAACTATGGCTACACCTTC
CDR3: CSVEGPSNYGYTF

J: TRBJ2-7
V: TRBV5-1
size: NA
D: NA
DNA: TGCGCCAGCAGCTTGGGACCTGGCCGGGAGCAGTACTTC
CDR3: CASSLGPGREQYF

J: TRBJ2-5
V: TRBV19
size: NA
D: TRBD2
DNA: TGTGCCAGTAGTATTCGGGGGGGAGAGACCCAGTACTTC
CDR3: CASSIRGGETQYF

J: TRBJ2-7
V: TRBV5-1
size: NA
D: TRBD1
DNA: TGCGCCAGCAGCTTACAGGGGGCCTACGAGCAGTACTTC
CDR3: CASSLQGAYEQYF